This TCR beta chain was profiled in a study of shared clonotypes between healthy human individuals. Germline values: CDR1 SEHNR, CDR2 FQNEAQ (reference sequence). The J segment lost 6 bases and the V segment lost 4 bases, leaving 7 bases of the junction unmatched. The CDR3 loop spans 15 amino acids. Data came from immunoSEQ multiplex PCR; TCRdb stores just in-frame clones and leaves some out. Of approximately 2.3 million clones listed, approximately 95% are singletons. Sequencing was performed on naive CD4+ T cells from PBMCs. Subset denoted: CD45RA+ positively selected. The sequence was obtained from a young man in good health. Some clones in this sample may be carry-over from other donors' samples. The chain uses TRBV7-9 and TRBJ2-1; 9 bases map to TRBD1. CDR3 amino acids: CASSYGQGMANEQFF. The DNA for the CDR3 is TGTGCCAGCAGCTACGGACAGGGGATGGCCAATGAGCAGTTCTTC.